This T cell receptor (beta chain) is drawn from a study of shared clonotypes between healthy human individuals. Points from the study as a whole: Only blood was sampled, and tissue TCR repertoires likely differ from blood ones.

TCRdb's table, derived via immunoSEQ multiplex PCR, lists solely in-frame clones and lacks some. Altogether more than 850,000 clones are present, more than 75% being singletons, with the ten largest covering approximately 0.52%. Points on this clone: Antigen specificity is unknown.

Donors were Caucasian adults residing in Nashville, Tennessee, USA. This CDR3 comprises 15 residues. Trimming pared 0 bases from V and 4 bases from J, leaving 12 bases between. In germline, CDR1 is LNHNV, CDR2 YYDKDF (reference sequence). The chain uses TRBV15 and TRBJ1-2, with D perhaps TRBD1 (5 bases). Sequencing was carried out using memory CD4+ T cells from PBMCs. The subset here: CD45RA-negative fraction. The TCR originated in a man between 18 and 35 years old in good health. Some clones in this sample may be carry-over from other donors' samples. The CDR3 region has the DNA TGTGCCACCAGCAGAGATCAGGGCAGAGTCTATGGCTACACCTTC. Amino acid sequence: CATSRDQGRVYGYTF.